This T cell receptor (beta chain) comes out of a study of cytomegalovirus exposure and HLA in healthy donors (dated by TCRdb to 2016 to 2017). Notes on the research overall: In an earlier analysis of 550 to 750 of the donors, 250 to 350 Gb of sequence data and about 110 million unique TCR beta sequences from about 190 million T cells were reported. The study was designed to test whether signatures of past pathogen exposure could be identified by cataloging public T cell receptors. To decide whether each TCR beta V gene segment behaved as functional or pseudogenic, an earlier analysis of nearly 600 of the donors relied on high-throughput TCR beta sequencing. High-throughput TCR immunosequencing, statistical association of individual TCRs with disease status, and machine learning were combined to predict cytomegalovirus infection status. The study profiled the T cell repertoires of 500 to 800 subjects by immunosequencing and related them to cytomegalovirus serostatus. In a later analysis, previously published TCR beta repertoires from 550 to 700 donors were re-analyzed and high-resolution HLA genotyping was added so that TCR occurrence patterns could be studied. Among roughly 400 genotyped donors of the cohort, an average of approximately 200,000 unique TCR beta nucleotide sequences was sequenced per donor, of which about 18% were non-productive. The number of donors typed differed by locus, with roughly 620-630 for A, B, C, DRB1 and DQB1, roughly 550 for DQA1, over 600 for DPA1, and under 490 for DPB1. Donor age, sex, ethnicity and CMV serostatus were compiled alongside the repertoire data. Along with the approximately 700-subject first cohort, a separate validation cohort of over a hundred different subjects was used. A later genetic analysis took genome-wide SNP genotypes for about 65% of the roughly 670 donors and used that subset as a discovery cohort. All discovery cohort repertoires had been generated on a single sequencing platform. Among the roughly 400 genotyped donors, approximately 76% belonged to the genetic ancestry cluster associated with self-reported Caucasian donors. An early release that covered about 640 HLA-typed donors contained approximately 300 gigabases of sequencing data and about 93 million unique TCR sequences. Class I and class II HLA loci were covered by the typing at four-digit resolution. Rather than drawing on any new phenotypic data, the later analysis identified candidate immune exposures from TCR beta sequences and the way those sequences occurred across donors. Five DR-DQ haplotypes were handled as single units for association and clustering because linkage in the cohort was strong.

Measured from the cysteine to the phenylalanine, the CDR3 is 13 residues long. Just CDR3 DNA is preserved here, 39 bases in frame from base 1. The CDR1 and CDR2 encoded by the germline V gene are SGHVS and FQNEAQ. Trimmed from V: 3 bases; trimmed from J: 4 bases; junction bases lacking a gene match: 3. The library was prepared using the immunoSEQ multiplex PCR assay. A mixture of 60 forward primers for TCR Vbeta segments and 13 reverse primers for TCR Jbeta segments was used in the multiplex PCR. A multiplex PCR assay on genomic DNA amplified the CDR3 region of rearranged TCR beta genes. The Illumina HiSeq System was used to sequence the amplified TCR beta libraries as 87-base-pair reads. The original pipeline was this. A later analysis tallied roughly 78 million unique TCR beta chains across the 650 to 750 repertoires, and some 10 million of those chains were shared by two or more donors. Raw reads were error-corrected and collapsed into unique sequences with a nearest-neighbor algorithm that merged closely related sequences to remove PCR and sequencing errors. To assign V, D and J gene segments, CDR3 sequences were aligned to IMGT reference sequences. For a sequence to be retained, at least a six-nucleotide match to both a V gene segment and a J gene segment was required. Rearrangements were called productive when the CDR3 lacked stop codons and stayed in frame with V and J; all others were non-productive. CDR3 was defined by IMGT convention, running from the second conserved V-encoded cysteine to the conserved J-encoded phenylalanine. The earlier analysis of about 590 of the donors excluded sequences that lacked an unambiguous match to a single V gene segment. An earlier analysis of roughly 590 of the donors called V segments functional above 56.7% productive rearrangements and segregating when the between-donor standard deviation exceeded 5%. A statistical classification framework was developed to diagnose cytomegalovirus status using the catalog of TCR beta chain sequences. A later analysis assigned V and J genes by comparing TCR nucleotide sequences with IMGT/GENE-DB human TR gene sequences. The TCRdist pipeline was used in a later analysis to assign CDR3 sequences and most-parsimonious VDJ recombination scenarios. A later analysis defined each TCR beta chain by its CDR3 amino acid sequence plus V-gene family, and excluded reads lacking a unique V-gene family. A later analysis removed several hundred highly shared, low-generation-probability nucleotide sequences to deal with suspected cross-contamination and a sequencing artifact. In a later analysis, a clonal expansion index was calculated for each public chain from normalized within-repertoire ranks of inferred template counts. In a later analysis, generation probabilities were computed with a VDJ recombination model fitted to out-of-frame rearrangements, and the resulting probabilities were checked against IGoR. A later analysis scored TCR-TCR, TCR-HLA and TCR-CMV co-occurrence with hypergeometric tests, applying a repertoire-size bias correction to TCR pairs. To estimate false discovery rates, a later analysis permuted the HLA or CMV assignments 20 times. In a later analysis, co-occurring TCRs were grouped with DBSCAN, and TCRdist sequence similarity was added when clustering was performed within HLA-allele-positive subsets. Repertoires with fewer than 30,000 or more than 120,000 public chains, plus five repertoires with anomalous nucleotide sharing, were excluded from co-occurrence clustering. TCRdb re-hosts the immuneACCESS table, in-frame sequences only. Its copies lack some clones; in the studies checked, an unresolved V gene accounts for under half of them, and the cause for the rest is not known. V, J and clone size derive from that table, while D and trimming were established from the DNA sequence. The sample table contains about 52,000 clones; only one count was recorded for around 52% of them. The ten most abundant clones make up 10% to 15% of the sample.

As to this clone: Its antigen specificity is not known. No per-base quality is available; no much larger clone lies one base away.

Summary of the overall study and its limitations: Because the 87-base-pair reads could not distinguish some IMGT-functional V segments, including TRBV6-2 and TRBV6-3, those segments were excluded. According to the authors, the approach could potentially be generalized to other disease states and immunological phenotypes. Compared with the approximately 720-donor mean, donors in an Asian-associated ancestry cluster had fewer N-insertions in productive TCRs, according to a later genetic analysis. In a later genetic analysis, a missense DCLRE1C variant was associated with V-gene and J-gene trimming of TCR beta chains, and the association was replicated in an independent cohort. Roughly uniform sequencing depth across donors was assumed in presence/absence analyses, although this assumption may not hold. According to a later analysis, parvovirus B19, influenza, CMV and Epstein-Barr virus appeared linked to several top co-occurrence clusters. When HLA alleles, especially DR and DQ, strongly co-occurred, TCR associations were difficult to assign to individual alleles. Linkage disequilibrium might explain the correlated functional status among segregating V segments, but an unknown experimental factor could not be ruled out. The classifier was reported to diagnose cytomegalovirus status with high specificity and sensitivity in both the original and validation cohorts. The study gave a list of 150 to 200 TCR beta chains associated with cytomegalovirus. In vitro tests confirmed that a few of the cytomegalovirus-associated TCR beta chains recognize cytomegalovirus antigens. The earlier analysis of 587 of the donors excluded approximately 17 rarely observed V segments, including chromosome 9 orphons, because counts were too low. Most CMV-associated TCR beta chains appeared to be HLA-restricted in a later analysis, and the HLA associations seemed to be driven largely by CMV exposure. Across donors, most TCR sequences were observed very rarely, whereas some public TCRs were present in many individuals. Only TCR beta chains were sequenced in this cohort, and the absence of alpha or paired-chain data limited detectable features. In a later analysis, TCR association rates were found to vary across HLA loci, with the most associated TCRs seen for DRB1 alleles and the fewest for HLA-C alleles. A further reported finding was that TCR beta sequences accurately predicted the HLA-A and HLA-B alleles for most subjects in the first cohort. In an earlier analysis of some 640 of the donors, most TCR beta V segments were observed in productive rearrangements about 90% or about 30% of the time, broadly matching IMGT annotations. In a later analysis, around 15,000 TCR beta sequences were associated with specific HLA alleles at a false discovery rate of 0.05. A later analysis found that HLA-associated TCR beta chains were more clonally expanded and had lower generation probabilities than equally common non-associated chains. CMV serostatus was the only immune exposure information available for the cohort. A cluster of highly shared sequence variants was judged likely to be a technical artifact of the sequencing pipeline. Because HLA typing was missing for some donors at each locus, association tests included only the typed subset.

The cohort comprised fewer than 700 healthy bone marrow donors. Cohort members were all nominally healthy when sampled, although unrecorded immune exposures were likely present. Of the 650 to 700 cohort members, roughly 300 had positive CMV serostatus and just over 350 had negative CMV serostatus, and CMV serostatus was not recorded for the donor. Every donor gave a peripheral blood sample, and the peripheral blood mononuclear cells from that sample were used for TCR beta sequencing. Genomic DNA was extracted from the blood cell samples with the Qiagen DNeasy Blood Extraction Kit. The chain joins TRBV7-8 to TRBJ2-7, and 7 bases in between align with TRBD1. The sample taken for sequencing was PBMCs. This TCR was recovered from a human donor in good health. The CDR3 region reads CASSLTGTYEQYF. The DNA sequence is TGTGCCAGCAGCTTGACAGGGACATACGAGCAGTACTTC.